This T cell receptor beta chain was captured in a study of response to subunit inactivated influenza vaccine. Whole-study results and caveats: Few additional T cells are recruited per seasonal influenza vaccination, authors suggested.

V gave up 3 bases and J gave up 1 base, with 6 bases separating them. This CDR3 region has 13 residues. Germline V gene sequence: CDR1 SNHLY, CDR2 FYNNEI. This clonotype was detected only a few times. The antigen is undetermined. Each CDR3 protein gets one entry after TCRdb re-called the RT-PCR reads with MiXCR. Here the sample spans 700,000 to 800,000 distinct CDR3 sequences, about 18% being singletons. Sequencing was performed on PBMCs from blood, taken 5 to 6 days after vaccination. The sequence was obtained from a man in his forties or fifties who received an inactivated influenza vaccine. The chain links TRBV2 to TRBJ1-1; D remains ambiguous. The CDR3 DNA follows: TGTGCCAGCAGTGAGAGAAGGAACACTGAAGCTTTCTTT. This gives the protein CASSERRNTEAFF.